A single sample gave rise to the 17 T cell receptor beta chains below, sequenced in a study of Ad26.COV2.S vaccination and SARS-CoV-2 variants. TCRdb's table, derived via immunoSEQ multiplex PCR, lists solely in-frame clones and lacks some. The sample consists of 290,000 or so clones, about 89% of them appearing once. Treatment of the sample: roughly 20 received Ad26.COV2.S at low or high dose, single or two shots; about five received placebo; per-sample allocation not given. All samples were drawn on day 63, counting from the first vaccine or placebo injection. The sample was peripheral blood, taken in a trial of Ad26.COV2.S vaccine versus placebo. The receptors originated from a person between 18 and 65 years old who received the Ad26.COV2.S COVID-19 vaccine or a placebo.

A note on this clone: Within the sample, other DNA sequences also encode this same CDR3. This chain links TRBV6-5 with TRBJ1-1; D might be TRBD1 (5 bases). Germline V gene sequence: CDR1 MNHEY, CDR2 SVGAGI. V gave up 0 bases and J gave up 1 base, with 9 bases separating them. CDR3 length equals 15 residues. The CDR3 region is CASSYSGAANTEAFF. CDR3 DNA sequence: TGTGCCAGCAGTTACTCAGGGGCAGCGAACACTGAAGCTTTCTTT.

The chain employs TRBV10-3 and TRBJ2-1; 10 bases map to TRBD2. The V gene end was trimmed by 5 bases and the J gene end by 4 bases; junction bases not matched to a gene: 5. The germline V gene has CDR1 ENHRY and CDR2 SYGVKD. This CDR3 region has 15 residues. In DNA form, the CDR3 reads TGTGCCATCAGTCCCGGGACTAGCGATTACAATGAGCAGTTCTTC. It codes for CAISPGTSDYNEQFF.

This clone was seen a single time. CDR3 DNA sequence: TGCGCCAGCAGTCAACCTCCCCCCGGGAAGGGGGCGTCTCCGTTTCAGTACTTC. Its protein is CASSQPPPGKGASPFQYF. This sequence joins TRBV23-1 and TRBJ2-7; TRBD1 matches 7 bases. TRBV23-1 is an ORF, and what it does is uncertain. With V trimmed by 2 bases and J by 10 bases, 23 bases remained unmatched. The CDR3 consists of 18 residues.

The chain employs TRBV7-6 and TRBJ1-1; D gene unclear. Trimming pared 2 bases from V and 2 bases from J, leaving 6 bases between. Germline V gene sequence: CDR1 SGHVS, CDR2 FNYEAQ. This CDR3 contains 13 residues. CDR3 residues: CASSLQSNTEAFF. Here the CDR3 DNA reads TGTGCCAGCAGCTTACAGAGTAACACTGAAGCTTTCTTT.

This sequence joins TRBV5-1 and TRBJ2-7, with D tentatively TRBD1 or TRBD2 (5 bases each). CDR1 and CDR2 (germline): SGHRS, YFSETQ. Trimming took off 0 bases at V and 3 bases at J, with 13 bases between the two ends. The CDR3 covers 15 residues. CDR3 residues: CASSLGAGAFYEQYF. CDR3 DNA: TGCGCCAGCAGCTTGGGAGCCGGGGCGTTCTACGAGCAGTACTTC.

The rearrangement uses TRBV5-1 and TRBJ2-2, with D perhaps matching TRBD1 (5 bases). The germline gives CDR1 SGHRS, CDR2 YFSETQ. The V and J ends lost 1 base and 5 bases respectively, with 6 bases between them. This CDR3 has 13 residues. The CDR3 coding sequence is TGCGCCAGCAGCTTGCGACAGACCGGGGAGCTGTTTTTT. Amino acid sequence: CASSLRQTGELFF. The entire variable domain, with the rest obtained from reference TRBV5-1 and TRBJ2-2, is as follows: KAGVTQTPRYLIKTRGQQVTLSCSPISGHRSVSWYQQTPGQGLQFLFEYFSETQRNKGNFPGRFSGRQFSNSRSEMNVSTLELGDSALYLCASSLRQTGELFFGEGSRLTVL.

The sample holds a few counts of this clone. The chain employs TRBV30 and TRBJ1-1; a weak D match, TRBD1 (5 bases). With 1 base removed from V and 8 bases from J, the gap between germline ends came to 14 bases. The CDR3 length is 13 residues. Germline V CDR1 and CDR2: GTSNPN, SVGIG (reference sequence). DNA for the CDR3: TGTGCCTGGAGTGCGGGACTCAAAAGGGAAGCTTTCTTT. It translates to CAWSAGLKREAFF.

The V call is TRBV3-1 (or the pseudogene TRBV3-2), the J call TRBJ2-7; D remains unclear. Deletions cut 3 bases from V and 8 bases from J, with 14 bases between. This CDR3 has 13 amino acids. Germline V gene data show CDR1 as LGHDT and CDR2 as YNNKEL (reference sequence). The CDR3 here is CASSQKAPRQQYF. Written as DNA, the CDR3 is TGTGCCAGCAGCCAGAAAGCCCCTCGACAGCAGTACTTC.

This rearrangement joins TRBV6-5 to TRBJ2-2, with D perhaps matching TRBD1 (6 bases). The length of the CDR3 is 16 residues. V was trimmed by 0 bases and J by 5 bases, leaving 13 bases between them. Per germline, CDR1 MNHEY and CDR2 SVGAGI. The CDR3 sequence is CASSYSPLQGTGELFF. The CDR3, as DNA: TGTGCCAGCAGTTACTCGCCTCTACAGGGTACCGGGGAGCTGTTTTTT.

The gene calls are TRBV3-1 (or the pseudogene TRBV3-2) and TRBJ2-5, with TRBD2 matching 7 bases. The length of the CDR3 is 15 residues. V dropped 3 bases and J dropped 5; count of bases not matched to a gene: 9. CDR1 is LGHDT, CDR2 YNNKEL, per germline (reference sequence). The CDR3 DNA reads TGTGCCAGCAGCCAGGGGGACTATTTTTATGAGACCCAGTACTTC. Translated: CASSQGDYFYETQYF.

V usage is TRBV27 and J usage is TRBJ1-2; D unresolved. Germline V gene data show CDR1 as MNHEY and CDR2 as SMNVEV (reference sequence). Trimming removed 2 bases at V and 2 bases at J, with 6 bases between. The CDR3 has 13 residues. Here the CDR3 DNA reads TGTGCCAGCAGTTTAAAAGAAAACTATGGCTACACCTTC. Amino acids: CASSLKENYGYTF.

CDR3 in amino acids: CASSPRTNNNEQFF. For the CDR3, the DNA is TGTGCCAGCAGCCCCCGGACTAATAACAATGAGCAGTTCTTC. The genes are TRBV9 and TRBJ2-1, with TRBD2 as a possible D gene (6 bases). The CDR3 extends over 14 amino acids. Trimming stripped 4 bases from V and 5 bases from J, with 13 bases between. Germline V gene sequence: CDR1 SGDLS, CDR2 YYNGEE.

The chain is built from TRBV10-3 and TRBJ2-3; D is possibly TRBD1 or TRBD2 (5 bases each). There are 20 residues in the CDR3. Per germline, CDR1 ENHRY and CDR2 SYGVKD. V lost 2 bases and J lost 1, with 25 bases in between. The CDR3 nucleotides are TGTGCCATCAGTGAGCCGACAGCTAGCCCCCGGGCGAGCGGCACAGATACGCAGTATTTT. This encodes CAISEPTASPRASGTDTQYF.

The chain joins TRBV30 to TRBJ1-3; a possible D gene is TRBD1 (5 bases). V was cut by 0 bases and J by 1 base, with 10 bases left in between. Germline assignment: CDR1 GTSNPN and CDR2 SVGIG (reference sequence). The CDR3 loop spans 15 amino acids. CDR3 sequence: CAWSVAGISGNTIYF. The CDR3 nucleotides read TGTGCCTGGAGTGTGGCAGGGATTTCTGGAAACACCATATATTTT.

The chain combines TRBV2 with TRBJ2-2, with D perhaps TRBD2 (5 bases). Trimming stripped 2 bases from V and 8 bases from J, with 12 bases between. This CDR3 has 14 amino acids. The V gene's germline CDR1 is SNHLY and CDR2 FYNNEI. CDR3 sequence reads: CASSERRAAGELFF. For the CDR3, the DNA is TGTGCCAGCAGTGAACGGCGGGCGGCGGGGGAGCTGTTTTTT. Full variable domain (missing parts from reference TRBV2 and TRBJ2-2): EPEVTQTPSHQVTQMGQEVILRCVPISNHLYFYWYRQILGQKVEFLVSFYNNEISEKSEIFDDQFSVERPDGSNFTLKIRSTKLEDSAMYFCASSERRAAGELFFGEGSRLTVL.

The gene calls are TRBV7-2 and TRBJ2-2, with 12 positions matching TRBD1. Looked up from germline, CDR1 is SGHTA and CDR2 is FQGNSA. The CDR3 spans 16 residues. Losses at the gene ends were 5 bases for V and 7 bases for J; bases not matched to a gene: 8. CDR3 coding DNA: TGTGCCAGCAGCCCTGGGACAGGGGGCGTAGACGGGGAGCTGTTTTTT. It encodes CASSPGTGGVDGELFF.

This clone was picked up a small number of times. The V and J genes are TRBV3-1 (or the pseudogene TRBV3-2) and TRBJ1-6; no firm D call. The CDR3 has 16 amino acids. In germline, CDR1 is LGHDT, CDR2 YNNKEL (reference sequence). V lost 1 base to trimming and J lost 9 bases, with 16 bases between them. The CDR3 here is CASSQVRTSFPSPLHF. The DNA of the CDR3 is TGTGCCAGCAGCCAAGTTCGGACGTCCTTCCCTTCACCCCTCCACTTT.